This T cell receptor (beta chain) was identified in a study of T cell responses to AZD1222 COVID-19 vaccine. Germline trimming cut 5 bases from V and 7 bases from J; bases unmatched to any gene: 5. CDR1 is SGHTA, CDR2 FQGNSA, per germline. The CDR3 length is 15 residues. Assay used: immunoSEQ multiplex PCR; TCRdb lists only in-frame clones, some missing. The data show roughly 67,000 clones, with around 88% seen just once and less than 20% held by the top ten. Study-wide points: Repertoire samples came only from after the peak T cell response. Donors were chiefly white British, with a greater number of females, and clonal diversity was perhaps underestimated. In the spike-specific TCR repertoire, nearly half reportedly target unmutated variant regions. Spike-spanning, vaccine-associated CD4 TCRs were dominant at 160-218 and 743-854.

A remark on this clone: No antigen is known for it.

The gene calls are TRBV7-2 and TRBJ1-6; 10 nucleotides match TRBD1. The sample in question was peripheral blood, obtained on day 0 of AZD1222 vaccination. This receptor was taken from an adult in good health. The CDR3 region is CASSTRTGGNSPLHF. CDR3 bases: TGTGCCAGCAGCACCCGGACAGGGGGGAATTCACCCCTCCACTTT.